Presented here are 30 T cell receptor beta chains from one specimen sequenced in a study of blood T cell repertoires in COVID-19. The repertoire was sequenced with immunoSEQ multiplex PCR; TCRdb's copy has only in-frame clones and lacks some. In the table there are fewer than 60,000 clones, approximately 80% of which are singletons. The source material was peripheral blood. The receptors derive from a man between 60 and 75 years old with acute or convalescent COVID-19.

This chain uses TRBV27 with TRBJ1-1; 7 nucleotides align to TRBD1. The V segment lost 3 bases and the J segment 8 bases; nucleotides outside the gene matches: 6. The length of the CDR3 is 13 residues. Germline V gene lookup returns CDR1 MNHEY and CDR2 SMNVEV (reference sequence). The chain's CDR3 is CASSFLGDREAFF. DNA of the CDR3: TGTGCCAGCAGTTTTCTGGGGGACAGAGAAGCTTTCTTT.

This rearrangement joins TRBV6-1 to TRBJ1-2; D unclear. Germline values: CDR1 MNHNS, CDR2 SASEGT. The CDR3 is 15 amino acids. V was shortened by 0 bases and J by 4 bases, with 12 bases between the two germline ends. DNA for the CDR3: TGTGCCAGCAGTGAAGCTTTCGGTTCGTTCTATGGCTACACCTTC. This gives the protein CASSEAFGSFYGYTF.

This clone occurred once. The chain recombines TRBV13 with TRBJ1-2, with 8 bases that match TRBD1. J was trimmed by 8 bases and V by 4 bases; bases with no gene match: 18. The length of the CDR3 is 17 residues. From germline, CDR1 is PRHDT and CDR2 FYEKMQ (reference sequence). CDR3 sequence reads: CASSSRQGLTVIYGYTF. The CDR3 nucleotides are TGTGCCAGCAGCTCAAGACAGGGGTTAACAGTGATTTACGGCTACACCTTC.

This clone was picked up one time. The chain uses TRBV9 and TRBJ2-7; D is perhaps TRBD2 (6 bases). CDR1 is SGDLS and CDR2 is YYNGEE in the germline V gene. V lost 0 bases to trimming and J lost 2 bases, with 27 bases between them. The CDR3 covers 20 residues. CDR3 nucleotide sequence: TGTGCCAGCAGCGTAGGTCTAGGAGGGGATCCAAGCCGACGGCCCTACGAGCAGTACTTC. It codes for CASSVGLGGDPSRRPYEQYF.

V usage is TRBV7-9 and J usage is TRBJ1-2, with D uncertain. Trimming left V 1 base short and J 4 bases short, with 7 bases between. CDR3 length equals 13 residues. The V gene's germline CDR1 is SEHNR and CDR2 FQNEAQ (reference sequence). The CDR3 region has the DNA TGTGCCAGCAGCTTAGGAAGCGTCTATGGCTACACCTTC. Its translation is CASSLGSVYGYTF.

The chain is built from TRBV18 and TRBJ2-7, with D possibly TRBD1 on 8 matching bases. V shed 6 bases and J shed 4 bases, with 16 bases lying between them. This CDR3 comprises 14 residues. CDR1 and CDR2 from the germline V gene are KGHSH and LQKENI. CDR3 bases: TGTGCCAGCTCCCCCACAGGGGGAGGGTACGAGCAGTACTTC. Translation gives CASSPTGGGYEQYF.

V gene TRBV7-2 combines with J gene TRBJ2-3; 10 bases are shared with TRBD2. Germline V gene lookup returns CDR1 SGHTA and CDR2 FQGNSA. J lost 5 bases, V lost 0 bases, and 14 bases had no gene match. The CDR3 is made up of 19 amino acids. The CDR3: CASSLAFTSSGGAGDTQYF. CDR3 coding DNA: TGTGCCAGCAGCTTAGCCTTCACGAGCAGCGGGGGGGCAGGAGATACGCAGTATTTT.

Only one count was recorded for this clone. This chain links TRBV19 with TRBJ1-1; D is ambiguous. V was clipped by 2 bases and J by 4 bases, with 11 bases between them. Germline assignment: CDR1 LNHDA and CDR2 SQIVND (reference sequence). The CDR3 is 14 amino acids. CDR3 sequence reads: CASSITAGLTEAFF. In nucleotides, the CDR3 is TGTGCCAGTAGTATAACAGCCGGACTCACTGAAGCTTTCTTT.

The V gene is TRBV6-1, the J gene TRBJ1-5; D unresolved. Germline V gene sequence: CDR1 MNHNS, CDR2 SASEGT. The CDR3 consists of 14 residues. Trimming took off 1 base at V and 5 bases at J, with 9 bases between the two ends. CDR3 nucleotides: TGTGCCAGCAGTGAAGGTGGCATACATCAGCCCCAGCATTTT. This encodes CASSEGGIHQPQHF.

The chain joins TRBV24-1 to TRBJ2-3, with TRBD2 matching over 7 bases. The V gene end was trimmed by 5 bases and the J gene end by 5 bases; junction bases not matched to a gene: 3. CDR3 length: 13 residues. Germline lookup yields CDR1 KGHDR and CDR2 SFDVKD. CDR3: CATSVRGVDTQYF. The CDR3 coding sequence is TGTGCCACCAGTGTCCGGGGGGTAGATACGCAGTATTTT.

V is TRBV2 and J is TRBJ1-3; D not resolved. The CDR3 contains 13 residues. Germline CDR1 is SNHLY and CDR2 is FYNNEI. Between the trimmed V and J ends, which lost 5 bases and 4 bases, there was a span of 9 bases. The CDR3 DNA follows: TGTGCCAGCAGTCCCGTCCCGGGAAACACCATATATTTT. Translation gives CASSPVPGNTIYF.

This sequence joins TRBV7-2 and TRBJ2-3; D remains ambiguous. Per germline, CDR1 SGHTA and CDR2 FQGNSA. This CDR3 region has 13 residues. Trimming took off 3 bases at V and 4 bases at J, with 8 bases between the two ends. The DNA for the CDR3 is TGTGCCAGCAGCTTGACTTTTTCAGATACGCAGTATTTT. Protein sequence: CASSLTFSDTQYF.

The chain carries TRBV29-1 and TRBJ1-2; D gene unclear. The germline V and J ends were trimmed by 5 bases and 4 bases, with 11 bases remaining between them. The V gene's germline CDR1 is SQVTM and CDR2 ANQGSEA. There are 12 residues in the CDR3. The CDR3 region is CSVFREGYGYTF. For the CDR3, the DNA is TGCAGCGTTTTCCGGGAAGGCTATGGCTACACCTTC.

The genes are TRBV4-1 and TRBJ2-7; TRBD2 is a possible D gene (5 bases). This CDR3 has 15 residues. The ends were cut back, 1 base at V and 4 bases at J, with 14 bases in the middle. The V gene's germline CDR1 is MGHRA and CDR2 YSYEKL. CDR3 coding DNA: TGCGCCAGCAGCCAAGTAGAGGGAAATTTTTACGAGCAGTACTTC. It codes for CASSQVEGNFYEQYF.

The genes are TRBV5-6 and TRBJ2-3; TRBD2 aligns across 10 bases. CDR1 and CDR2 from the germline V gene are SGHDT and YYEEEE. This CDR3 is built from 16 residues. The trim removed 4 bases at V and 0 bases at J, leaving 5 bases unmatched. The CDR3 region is CASSPWTSGSTDTQYF. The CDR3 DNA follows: TGTGCCAGCAGCCCCTGGACTAGCGGTAGCACAGATACGCAGTATTTT.

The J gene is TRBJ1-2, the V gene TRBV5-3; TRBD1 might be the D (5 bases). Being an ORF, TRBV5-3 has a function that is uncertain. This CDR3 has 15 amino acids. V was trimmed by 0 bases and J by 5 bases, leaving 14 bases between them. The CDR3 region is CARSLGAGDGYGYTF. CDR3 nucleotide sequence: TGTGCCAGAAGCTTGGGCGCGGGGGATGGTTATGGCTACACCTTC.

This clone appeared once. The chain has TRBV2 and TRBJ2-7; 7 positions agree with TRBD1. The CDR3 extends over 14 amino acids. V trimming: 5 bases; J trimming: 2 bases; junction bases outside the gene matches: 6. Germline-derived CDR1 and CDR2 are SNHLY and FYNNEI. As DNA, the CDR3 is TGTGCCAGCAGTCCCCGACAGGGACCCTACGAGCAGTACTTC. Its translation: CASSPRQGPYEQYF.

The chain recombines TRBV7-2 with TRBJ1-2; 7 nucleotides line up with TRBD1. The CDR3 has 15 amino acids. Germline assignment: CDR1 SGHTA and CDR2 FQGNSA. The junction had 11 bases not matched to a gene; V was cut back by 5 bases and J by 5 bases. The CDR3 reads CASSPLPTTGYGYTF. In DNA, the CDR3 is TGTGCCAGCAGCCCCCTGCCCACGACAGGGTATGGCTACACCTTC.

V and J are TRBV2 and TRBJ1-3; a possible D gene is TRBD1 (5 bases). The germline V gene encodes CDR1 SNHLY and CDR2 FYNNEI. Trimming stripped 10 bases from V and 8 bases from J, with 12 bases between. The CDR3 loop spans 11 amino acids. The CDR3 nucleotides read TGTGCCACCCTATCACAGGACACCATATATTTT. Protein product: CATLSQDTIYF.

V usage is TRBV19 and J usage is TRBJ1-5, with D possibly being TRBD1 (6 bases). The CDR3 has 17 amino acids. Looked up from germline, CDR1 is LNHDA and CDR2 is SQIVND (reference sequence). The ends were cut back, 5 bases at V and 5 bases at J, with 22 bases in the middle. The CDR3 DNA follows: TGTGCCAGTAGTCCAGAGGGGGGCAGGGGAGGGGATCAGCCCCAGCATTTT. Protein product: CASSPEGGRGGDQPQHF.

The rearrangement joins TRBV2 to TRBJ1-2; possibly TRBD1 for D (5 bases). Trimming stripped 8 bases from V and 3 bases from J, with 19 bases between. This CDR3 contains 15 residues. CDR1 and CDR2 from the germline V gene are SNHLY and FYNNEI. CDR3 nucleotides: TGTGCCAGCGGGGCAGCGTCAGAAGCAGACTATGGCTACACCTTC. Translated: CASGAASEADYGYTF.

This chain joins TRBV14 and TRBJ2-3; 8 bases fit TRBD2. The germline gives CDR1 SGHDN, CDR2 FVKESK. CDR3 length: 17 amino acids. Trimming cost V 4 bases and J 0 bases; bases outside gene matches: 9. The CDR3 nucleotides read TGTGCCAGCAGCCTAGATAACATAGCGGGGAGCACAGATACGCAGTATTTT. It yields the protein CASSLDNIAGSTDTQYF.

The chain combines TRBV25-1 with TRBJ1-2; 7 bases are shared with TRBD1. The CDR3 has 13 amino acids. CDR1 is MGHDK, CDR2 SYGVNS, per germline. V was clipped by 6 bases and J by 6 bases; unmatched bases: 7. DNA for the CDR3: TGTGCCAGCAGCGCCGGACAGGCAAATGGCTACACCTTC. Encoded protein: CASSAGQANGYTF.

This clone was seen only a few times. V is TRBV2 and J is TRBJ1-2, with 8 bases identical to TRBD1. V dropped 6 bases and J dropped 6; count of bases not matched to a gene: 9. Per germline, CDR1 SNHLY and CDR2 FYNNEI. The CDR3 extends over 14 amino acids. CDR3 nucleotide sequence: TGTGCCAGCAGCGGCGCCCCAGGGGGCGATGGCTACACCTTC. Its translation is CASSGAPGGDGYTF.

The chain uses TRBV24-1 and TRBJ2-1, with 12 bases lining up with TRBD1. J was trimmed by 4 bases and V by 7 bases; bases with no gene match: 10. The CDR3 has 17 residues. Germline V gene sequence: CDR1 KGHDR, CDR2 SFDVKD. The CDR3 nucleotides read TGTGCCACCAGCCTACCGGGACAGGGGGCCTTATACAATGAGCAGTTCTTC. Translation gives CATSLPGQGALYNEQFF.

The CDR3 here is CASSLSGKTNEKLFF. The CDR3 DNA sequence: TGTGCCAGCAGCTTGTCGGGGAAAACTAATGAAAAACTGTTTTTT. The V gene is TRBV7-2, the J gene TRBJ1-4; D call uncertain. Germline CDR1 is SGHTA and CDR2 is FQGNSA. Trimming removed 3 bases from V and 1 base from J, with 9 bases in between. CDR3 length equals 15 residues.

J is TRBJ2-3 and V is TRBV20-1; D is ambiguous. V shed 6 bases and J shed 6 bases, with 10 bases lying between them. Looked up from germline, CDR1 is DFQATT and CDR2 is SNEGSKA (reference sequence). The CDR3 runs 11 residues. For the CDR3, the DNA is TGCAGTGCCCAGTCCTCGGATACGCAGTATTTT. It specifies CSAQSSDTQYF.

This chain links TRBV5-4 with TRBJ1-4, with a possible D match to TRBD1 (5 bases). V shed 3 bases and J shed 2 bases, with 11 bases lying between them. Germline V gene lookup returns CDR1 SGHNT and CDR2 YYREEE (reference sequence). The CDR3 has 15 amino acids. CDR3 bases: TGTGCCAGCAGCTCGGCGGGGGAGACTAATGAAAAACTGTTTTTT. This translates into CASSSAGETNEKLFF. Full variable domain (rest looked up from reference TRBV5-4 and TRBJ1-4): ETGVTQSPTHLIKTRGQQVTLRCSSQSGHNTVSWYQQALGQGPQFIFQYYREEENGRGNFPPRFSGLQFPNYSSELNVNALELDDSALYLCASSSAGETNEKLFFGSGTQLSVL.

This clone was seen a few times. The CDR3 coding sequence is TGTGCCAGCAGTGACACAAACCCCTATGGCTACACCTTC. It encodes CASSDTNPYGYTF. The genes are TRBV2 and TRBJ1-2; D gene ambiguous. The V end was cut by 3 bases, the J end by 4 bases, with 9 bases between. The germline V gene encodes CDR1 SNHLY and CDR2 FYNNEI. The CDR3 sequence is 13 residues long.

The CDR3 protein is CASSNDRQETQYF. In nucleotides, the CDR3 is TGTGCCAGCAGTAACGACAGACAAGAGACCCAGTACTTC. The V call is TRBV7-9, the J call TRBJ2-5; D may be TRBD1 (5 bases). V shed 6 bases and J shed 2 bases, with 10 bases lying between them. Looked up from germline, CDR1 is SEHNR and CDR2 is FQNEAQ (reference sequence). The length of the CDR3 is 13 residues.